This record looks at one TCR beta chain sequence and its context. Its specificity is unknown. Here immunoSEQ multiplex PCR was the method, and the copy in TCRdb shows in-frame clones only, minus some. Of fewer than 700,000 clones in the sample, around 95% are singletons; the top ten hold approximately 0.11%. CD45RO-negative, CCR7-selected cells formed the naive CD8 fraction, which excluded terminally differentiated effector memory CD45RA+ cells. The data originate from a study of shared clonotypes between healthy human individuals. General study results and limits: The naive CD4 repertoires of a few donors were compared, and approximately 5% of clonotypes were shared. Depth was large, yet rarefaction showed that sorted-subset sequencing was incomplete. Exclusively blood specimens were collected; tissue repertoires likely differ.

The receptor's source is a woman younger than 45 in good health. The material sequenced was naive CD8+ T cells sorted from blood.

The CDR3, as DNA: TGTGCCAGCAGCTTAGCGGCAGGCCTACTCTACGAGCAGTACTTC. Translated, it gives CASSLAAGLLYEQYF. This sequence joins TRBV11-2 and TRBJ2-5; D is undetermined. The J call is in doubt because the DNA end fits TRBJ2-7 better. CDR1 is SGHAT and CDR2 is FQNNGV in the germline V gene. The CDR3 extends over 15 amino acids.